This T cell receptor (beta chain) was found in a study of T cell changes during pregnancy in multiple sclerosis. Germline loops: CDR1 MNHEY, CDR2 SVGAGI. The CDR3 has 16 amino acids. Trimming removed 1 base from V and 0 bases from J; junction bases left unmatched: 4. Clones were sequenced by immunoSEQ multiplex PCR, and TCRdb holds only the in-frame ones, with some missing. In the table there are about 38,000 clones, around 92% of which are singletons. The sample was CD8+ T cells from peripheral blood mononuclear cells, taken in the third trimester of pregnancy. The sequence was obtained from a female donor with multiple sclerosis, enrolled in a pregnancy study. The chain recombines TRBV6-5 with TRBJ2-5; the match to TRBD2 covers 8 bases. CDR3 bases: TGTGCCAGCAGTTACTTTGCGGGGGGAGACCAAGAGACCCAGTACTTC. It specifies CASSYFAGGDQETQYF.